This T cell receptor (beta chain) was profiled in a study of tumor-infiltrating lymphocytes in primary liver carcinoma. Looking at the study overall: Tumors measured about 4 to 11 cm and were stage T1-T3 N0M0.

Study-wide findings and caveats: Tumors carried a top-250-clone fraction significantly exceeding that of blood (p = 0.039).

In regard to this clonotype: Its antigen is not known. At one end the junction does not follow the germline gene, possibly because of a read error.

From approximately 490 ng total RNA, TCR beta cDNA was generated with a primer in the constant region. Library construction for TCR beta comprised three nested multiplex PCR rounds performed with slightly modified ARM-PCR. For approximately 11 cycles apiece, the opening two PCR rounds ran with TRBV1-TRBV30 forward primers and a C-beta reverse primer. TCRdb re-called the multiplex PCR reads with MiXCR, one entry per CDR3 protein. The sample carries 48,000 or so distinct CDR3 sequences, over 65% recorded once. This CDR3 has 14 amino acids. Germline assignment: CDR1 SEHNR and CDR2 FQNEAQ (reference sequence). The tissue used was unsorted bulk material of about 19-33 mg. RNA and DNA were co-extracted from it with the AllPrep DNA/RNA mini kit. Sampling targeted five separate regions of each tumor, which included the tumor centre.

The sample comprised liver tumor tissue from sampling region 3. The sample's subset: tumor region T3, left-lateral pole. This sequence originates from a man in his forties with primary liver carcinoma and hepatitis B virus infection. The rearrangement uses TRBV7-9 and TRBJ2-1; TRBD1 matches 8 bases. This CDR3 reads CANSDRGGNDEQFF. The CDR3 nucleotides are TGTGCCAACAGCGACAGGGGAGGTAATGATGAGCAGTTCTTC.